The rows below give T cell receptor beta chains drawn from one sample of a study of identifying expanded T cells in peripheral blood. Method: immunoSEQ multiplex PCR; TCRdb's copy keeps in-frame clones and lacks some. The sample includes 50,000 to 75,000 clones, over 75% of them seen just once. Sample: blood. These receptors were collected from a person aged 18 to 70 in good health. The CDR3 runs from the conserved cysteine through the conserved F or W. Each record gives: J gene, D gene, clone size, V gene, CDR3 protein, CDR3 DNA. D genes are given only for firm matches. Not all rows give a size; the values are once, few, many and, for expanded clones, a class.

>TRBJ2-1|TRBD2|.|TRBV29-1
CSVSGGAYNEQFF
TGCAGCGTTAGCGGGGGGGCCTACAATGAGCAGTTCTTC
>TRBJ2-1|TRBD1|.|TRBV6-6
CASITGGTGTYNEQFF
TGTGCCAGCATCACAGGTGGGACAGGAACCTACAATGAGCAGTTCTTC
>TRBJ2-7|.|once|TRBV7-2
CASSLGGPSSYEQYF
TGTGCCAGCAGCTTAGGTGGACCGAGCTCCTACGAGCAGTACTTC
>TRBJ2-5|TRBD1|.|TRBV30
CARQQGAGETQYF
TGTGCCAGACAACAGGGGGCGGGAGAGACCCAGTACTTC
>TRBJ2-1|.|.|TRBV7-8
CASSLGGSGNYNEQFF
TGTGCCAGCAGCTTAGGGGGTAGCGGCAATTACAATGAGCAGTTCTTC
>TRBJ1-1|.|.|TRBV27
CASSPQGRRTEAFF
TGTGCCAGCAGTCCGCAGGGTAGGAGGACTGAAGCTTTCTTT
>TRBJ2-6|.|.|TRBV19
CASSIQGGRGANVLTF
TGTGCCAGTAGTATACAGGGGGGACGTGGGGCCAACGTCCTGACTTTC
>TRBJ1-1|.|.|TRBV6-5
CASRFTGYTEAFF
TGTGCCAGCAGGTTTACAGGGTACACTGAAGCTTTCTTT
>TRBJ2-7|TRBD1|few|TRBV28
CASSRTGREQYF
TGTGCCAGCAGCCGGACAGGACGCGAGCAGTACTTC
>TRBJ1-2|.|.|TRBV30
CAWSMGAVNYGYTF
TGTGCCTGGAGTATGGGGGCAGTCAACTATGGCTACACCTTC
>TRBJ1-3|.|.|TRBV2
CASSENSGDGNTIYF
TGTGCCAGCAGTGAGAACAGCGGGGACGGAAACACCATATATTTT
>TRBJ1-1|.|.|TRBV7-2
CASSLSAMNTEAFF
TGTGCCAGCAGCTTGTCAGCCATGAACACTGAAGCTTTCTTT
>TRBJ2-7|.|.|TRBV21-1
CASSKVWEPSGNYEQYF
TGTGCCAGCAGCAAAGTGTGGGAGCCTAGCGGGAACTACGAGCAGTACTTC
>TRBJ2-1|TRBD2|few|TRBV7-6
CASSLAPSGGLGEQFF
TGTGCCAGCAGCTTAGCTCCTAGCGGGGGGTTGGGTGAGCAGTTCTTC
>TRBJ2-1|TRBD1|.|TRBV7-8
CASSLYSRTGNYEQFF
TGTGCCAGCAGCTTGTATTCCCGGACAGGGAATTATGAGCAGTTCTTC
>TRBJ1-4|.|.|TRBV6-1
CASKWTIGYEKLFF
TGTGCCAGCAAATGGACGATAGGGTATGAAAAACTGTTTTTT
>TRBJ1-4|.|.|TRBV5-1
CASSYSQGLEEKLFF
TGCGCCAGCAGCTACTCTCAGGGACTAGAGGAAAAACTGTTTTTT
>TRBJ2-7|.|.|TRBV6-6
CASSYAWDGQYF
TGTGCCAGCAGTTACGCCTGGGACGGGCAGTACTTC
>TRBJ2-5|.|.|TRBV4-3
CASSQDVSDGETQYF
TGCGCCAGCAGCCAAGATGTGTCAGACGGGGAGACCCAGTACTTC
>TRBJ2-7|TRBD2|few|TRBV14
CASSLRSGRDEQYF
TGTGCCAGCAGCTTACGTAGCGGGAGGGACGAGCAGTACTTC
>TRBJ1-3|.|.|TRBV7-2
CASSRQASSGNTIYF
TGTGCCAGCAGCAGACAGGCGAGCTCTGGAAACACCATATATTTT
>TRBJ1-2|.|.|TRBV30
CAWKGSHSYGYTF
TGTGCCTGGAAAGGAAGCCATAGTTATGGCTACACCTTC
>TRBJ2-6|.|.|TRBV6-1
CASSEYGGPLSGANVLTF
TGTGCCAGCAGTGAGTATGGAGGGCCCCTCTCTGGGGCCAACGTCCTGACTTTC
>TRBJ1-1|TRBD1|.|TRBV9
CASSVKGTGNTEAFF
TGTGCCAGCAGCGTTAAGGGGACAGGGAACACTGAAGCTTTCTTT
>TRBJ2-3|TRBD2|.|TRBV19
CASSFTSGAPGTDTQYF
TGTGCCAGTAGTTTCACTAGCGGGGCACCGGGCACAGATACGCAGTATTTT
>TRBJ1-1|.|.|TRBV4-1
CASSQERRRQKNTEAFF
TGCGCCAGCAGCCAAGAACGGAGGCGGCAGAAGAACACTGAAGCTTTCTTT
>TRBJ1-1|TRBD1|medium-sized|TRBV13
CASSSTQGAGTEAFF
TGTGCCAGCAGTTCAACACAGGGGGCTGGAACTGAAGCTTTCTTT
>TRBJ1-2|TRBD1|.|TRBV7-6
CASSLGTGGIYGYTF
TGTGCCAGCAGCTTAGGTACAGGGGGGATCTATGGCTACACCTTC
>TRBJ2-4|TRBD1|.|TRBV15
CATSFAGTGKDLAKNIQYF
TGTGCCACCAGCTTTGCCGGGACAGGGAAGGACCTAGCCAAAAACATTCAGTACTTC
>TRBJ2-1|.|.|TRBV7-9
CASSLRSGGEQFF
TGTGCCAGCAGCTTAAGGTCCGGCGGGGAGCAGTTCTTC
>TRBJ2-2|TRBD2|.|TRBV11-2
CASSAHSGTSGRNTGELFF
TGTGCCAGCAGCGCCCATTCCGGGACTAGCGGGAGGAACACCGGGGAGCTGTTTTTT
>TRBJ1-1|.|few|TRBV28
CASSLALGREAFF
TGTGCCAGCAGTTTAGCCCTCGGCCGTGAAGCTTTCTTT